One and the same sample provided the 24 T cell receptor beta chains below, sequenced in a study of cytomegalovirus exposure and HLA in healthy donors. Only in-frame clones appear in the TCRdb table, and some are missing; sequencing was by immunoSEQ multiplex PCR. The sample shows more than 60,000 clones, roughly 95% of them seen only once. The sequenced material came from PBMCs. Receptor source: a woman aged 18-29 years in good health and CMV-seropositive.

This sequence joins TRBV5-1 and TRBJ2-3, with 12 bases that match TRBD2. Losses at the gene ends were 3 bases for V and 4 bases for J; bases not matched to a gene: 6. The CDR3 consists of 16 residues. CDR1 is SGHRS and CDR2 is YFSETQ in the germline V gene. CDR3 protein: CASSSGLAGRSDTQYF. CDR3 DNA: TGCGCCAGCAGCTCCGGACTAGCGGGAAGGTCAGATACGCAGTATTTT. The whole variable domain, filled in from reference TRBV5-1 and TRBJ2-3, reads KAGVTQTPRYLIKTRGQQVTLSCSPISGHRSVSWYQQTPGQGLQFLFEYFSETQRNKGNFPGRFSGRQFSNSRSEMNVSTLELGDSALYLCASSSGLAGRSDTQYFGPGTRLTVL.

V and J are TRBV6-5 and TRBJ2-5; 9 nucleotides match TRBD2. Germline CDR1 and CDR2: MNHEY and SVGAGI. There are 16 residues in the CDR3. With V trimmed by 4 bases and J by 4 bases, 10 bases remained unmatched. The CDR3 reads CASSWGAGGQGETQYF. The CDR3 DNA sequence: TGTGCCAGCAGTTGGGGAGCGGGAGGACAAGGAGAGACCCAGTACTTC.

The gene calls are TRBV15 and TRBJ1-5, with D unresolved. Germline CDR1 and CDR2: LNHNV and YYDKDF (reference sequence). V gave up 0 bases and J gave up 0 bases, with 3 bases separating them. The CDR3 contains 14 residues. This chain's CDR3 is CATSRDNSNQPQHF. Written as DNA, the CDR3 is TGTGCCACCAGCAGAGATAATAGCAATCAGCCCCAGCATTTT. Combining the CDR3 with reference TRBV15 and TRBJ1-5 gives the whole variable domain DAMVIQNPRYQVTQFGKPVTLSCSQTLNHNVMYWYQQKSSQAPKLLFHYYDKDFNNEADTPDNFQSRRPNTSFCFLDIRSPGLGDTAMYLCATSRDNSNQPQHFGDGTRLSIL.

The chain employs TRBV2 and TRBJ2-3; D is ambiguous. The CDR3 runs to 15 residues. Between the trimmed V and J ends, which lost 3 bases and 5 bases, there was a span of 15 bases. The V gene's germline CDR1 is SNHLY and CDR2 FYNNEI. CDR3 DNA: TGTGCCAGCAGTGAGAACGGTGCCCCGGGAGATACGCAGTATTTT. Its translation is CASSENGAPGDTQYF. Looking up the rest from reference TRBV2 and TRBJ2-3 gives the full variable domain: EPEVTQTPSHQVTQMGQEVILRCVPISNHLYFYWYRQILGQKVEFLVSFYNNEISEKSEIFDDQFSVERPDGSNFTLKIRSTKLEDSAMYFCASSENGAPGDTQYFGPGTRLTVL.

This chain connects TRBV25-1 to TRBJ2-1; tentative D call: TRBD2 (6 bases). Germline assignment: CDR1 MGHDK and CDR2 SYGVNS. With 0 bases removed from V and 7 bases from J, the gap between germline ends came to 19 bases. The CDR3 runs 17 residues. The CDR3 here is CASSEYAGQQGRNEQFF. The CDR3 nucleotides are TGTGCCAGCAGTGAATATGCGGGGCAACAAGGGAGGAATGAGCAGTTCTTC.

This sequence joins TRBV10-3 and TRBJ2-1; 9 nucleotides match TRBD1. This CDR3 contains 16 residues. V lost 6 bases and J lost 8; bases outside the gene matches: 14. CDR1 and CDR2 from the germline V gene are ENHRY and SYGVKD. CDR3 region: CAISATGGEVADEQFF. The CDR3 DNA reads as TGTGCCATCAGCGCAACAGGGGGCGAGGTTGCGGATGAGCAGTTCTTC.

This clone was counted a single time. The rearrangement links TRBV28 to TRBJ2-7; 10 positions agree with TRBD1. V shed 7 bases, J shed 2 bases, and the junction held 8 bases outside the gene matches. This CDR3 is 15 amino acids long. The V gene's germline CDR1 is MDHEN and CDR2 SYDVKM. The CDR3 DNA reads TGTGCCAGCACCCCGACCGGGACAGGGGCCTACGAGCAGTACTTC. This sequence encodes CASTPTGTGAYEQYF.

The chain employs TRBV5-1 and TRBJ2-2; TRBD1 aligns across 12 bases. Trimming at V came to 4 bases and at J to 4 bases, leaving 5 bases not matched to a gene. CDR3 size: 16 residues. The germline gives CDR1 SGHRS, CDR2 YFSETQ. The DNA of the CDR3 is TGCGCCAGCAGCCCCTGGGACAGGGGGCTCACCGGGGAGCTGTTTTTT. Its translation: CASSPWDRGLTGELFF. The entire variable domain, with the rest obtained from reference TRBV5-1 and TRBJ2-2, is as follows: KAGVTQTPRYLIKTRGQQVTLSCSPISGHRSVSWYQQTPGQGLQFLFEYFSETQRNKGNFPGRFSGRQFSNSRSEMNVSTLELGDSALYLCASSPWDRGLTGELFFGEGSRLTVL.

The genes are TRBV10-1 and TRBJ1-3; D gene uncertain. Germline-derived CDR1 and CDR2 are WNHNN and SYGVQD (reference sequence). V was pared by 7 bases and J by 0 bases, with 13 bases between. This CDR3 spans 15 amino acids. The CDR3 DNA sequence: TGCGCCAGCAAAGATCCAGGTCTCTCTGGAAACACCATATATTTT. Amino acid sequence: CASKDPGLSGNTIYF.

The chain uses TRBV28 and TRBJ2-3, with D possibly being TRBD2 (6 bases). The ends were cut back, 6 bases at V and 0 bases at J, with 10 bases in the middle. The CDR3 covers 14 residues. Germline V gene data show CDR1 as MDHEN and CDR2 as SYDVKM. CDR3 residues: CASSVGSSTDTQYF. CDR3 nucleotides: TGTGCCAGCAGCGTCGGGAGTAGCACAGATACGCAGTATTTT.

The rearrangement uses TRBV5-1 and TRBJ2-1, with 10 bases fitting TRBD1. V dropped 4 bases and J dropped 7; count of bases not matched to a gene: 8. The CDR3 loop spans 15 amino acids. Germline V CDR1 and CDR2: SGHRS, YFSETQ. This chain's CDR3 is CASSAGQGVLNEQFF. CDR3 coding DNA: TGCGCCAGCAGCGCCGGACAGGGGGTTTTGAATGAGCAGTTCTTC.

The rearrangement links TRBV29-1 to TRBJ2-7; D unresolved. V was shortened by 3 bases and J by 3 bases, with 9 bases between the two germline ends. CDR1 and CDR2 from the germline V gene are SQVTM and ANQGSEA. The CDR3 has 12 amino acids. This CDR3 is CSVESDNYEQYF. In nucleotides, the CDR3 is TGCAGCGTTGAGTCCGACAACTACGAGCAGTACTTC.

This clone was observed once. This chain joins TRBV27 and TRBJ1-1; D remains unclear. The CDR3 consists of 14 residues. Germline lookup yields CDR1 MNHEY and CDR2 SMNVEV (reference sequence). V gave up 3 bases and J gave up 2 bases, with 10 bases separating them. CDR3 protein: CASSFEGRNTEAFF. The CDR3, as DNA: TGTGCCAGCAGTTTCGAGGGTCGTAACACTGAAGCTTTCTTT.

V is TRBV7-6 and J is TRBJ2-5; D remains ambiguous. CDR1 and CDR2 from the germline V gene are SGHVS and FNYEAQ. The CDR3 is 12 amino acids. V lost 2 bases and J lost 5, with 6 bases in between. The CDR3 DNA is TGTGCCAGCAGCTTATCTTTGGAGACCCAGTACTTC. Protein sequence: CASSLSLETQYF.

This clone was picked up one time. J is TRBJ1-4 and V is TRBV18; D is possibly TRBD1 (5 bases). The germline gives CDR1 KGHSH, CDR2 LQKENI. The ends were cut back, 0 bases at V and 8 bases at J, with 13 bases in the middle. This CDR3 spans 15 amino acids. The CDR3 DNA reads as TGTGCCAGCTCACCACCGTCAGGGCGGGACGAAAAACTGTTTTTT. Its protein is CASSPPSGRDEKLFF.

V gene TRBV7-2 combines with J gene TRBJ2-2; tentatively, D is TRBD2 (6 bases). The CDR3 spans 14 residues. Germline V CDR1 and CDR2: SGHTA, FQGNSA. V was shortened by 1 base and J by 6 bases, with 9 bases between the two germline ends. The CDR3 DNA reads as TGTGCCAGCAGCTTAGGGGACTCCTCCGGGGAGCTGTTTTTT. Protein sequence: CASSLGDSSGELFF.

V and J are TRBV10-3 and TRBJ2-1; 8 bases fit TRBD1. The J segment lost 4 bases and the V segment lost 8 bases, leaving 7 bases of the junction unmatched. The CDR3 loop spans 14 amino acids. In germline, CDR1 is ENHRY, CDR2 SYGVKD. For the CDR3, the DNA is TGTGCCATCGGTGGACAGGGTGGGTACAATGAGCAGTTCTTC. Its protein is CAIGGQGGYNEQFF.

The J gene is TRBJ2-3, the V gene TRBV7-9; 7 bases are shared with TRBD1. The CDR3 extends over 14 amino acids. Losses at the gene ends were 1 base for V and 5 bases for J; bases not matched to a gene: 3. Germline CDR1 is SEHNR and CDR2 is FQNEAQ (reference sequence). The CDR3 loop reads CASSLEGGLDTQYF. CDR3 sequence (DNA): TGTGCCAGCAGCTTAGAAGGGGGCTTAGATACGCAGTATTTT.

The chain employs TRBV5-1 and TRBJ2-7; 13 nucleotides match TRBD2. CDR3 length: 15 amino acids. Trimming cost V 4 bases and J 5 bases; bases outside gene matches: 6. Looked up from germline, CDR1 is SGHRS and CDR2 is YFSETQ. The DNA for the CDR3 is TGCGCCAGCAGCGGCGGACTAGCGGGAGTGAACGAGCAGTACTTC. Translated: CASSGGLAGVNEQYF.

The rearrangement uses TRBV27 and TRBJ1-2, with 8 bases lining up with TRBD1. The CDR3 loop spans 16 amino acids. Looked up from germline, CDR1 is MNHEY and CDR2 is SMNVEV (reference sequence). Trimming at V came to 4 bases and at J to 6 bases, leaving 13 bases not matched to a gene. The CDR3 loop reads CASSSVQGGPRHGYTF. Written as DNA, the CDR3 is TGTGCCAGCAGTTCCGTACAGGGGGGGCCGCGGCATGGCTACACCTTC.

This rearrangement joins TRBV4-3 to TRBJ2-7, with D tentatively TRBD1 (6 bases). The V end was cut by 0 bases, the J end by 3 bases, with 9 bases between. CDR3 length equals 14 residues. The germline V gene encodes CDR1 LGHNA and CDR2 YSLEER. CDR3: CASSQDKGVYEQYF. The CDR3 region has the DNA TGCGCCAGCAGCCAAGATAAGGGGGTCTACGAGCAGTACTTC.

The chain is built from TRBV21-1 and TRBJ2-1; the table's D call, TRBD2, has no DNA check behind it. TRBV21-1 is a documented pseudogene. The CDR3 is 15 residues long. CDR3 DNA: TGTGCCAGCAGCACCCTAGCGGACGATTCCAATGAGCAGTTCTTC. This encodes CASSTLADDSNEQFF.

This chain uses TRBV11-3 with TRBJ2-1; 10 bases line up with TRBD2. From germline, CDR1 is SGHNT and CDR2 YENEEA. The V gene end was trimmed by 1 base and the J gene end by 5 bases; junction bases not matched to a gene: 5. The CDR3 sequence is 16 residues long. In DNA form, the CDR3 reads TGTGCCAGCAGCTTAGGAGGACTAGCGGTTGACAATGAGCAGTTCTTC. Translation gives CASSLGGLAVDNEQFF. Based on the CDR3 plus reference TRBV11-3 and TRBJ2-1, the full variable domain is EAGVVQSPRYKIIEKKQPVAFWCNPISGHNTLYWYLQNLGQGPELLIRYENEEAVDDSQLPKDRFSAERLKGVDSTLKIQPAELGDSAVYLCASSLGGLAVDNEQFFGPGTRLTVL.

In this sample, this clone turned up once. The CDR3 region has the DNA TGTGCCTGGAGTGTAGGCGGGTCCGTAGGGTCCTACAATGAGCAGTTCTTC. Translated, it gives CAWSVGGSVGSYNEQFF. This chain uses TRBV30 with TRBJ2-1; perhaps TRBD2 as D (5 bases). Germline CDR1 and CDR2: GTSNPN and SVGIG (reference sequence). This CDR3 contains 17 residues. V was shortened by 0 bases and J by 1 base, with 16 bases between the two germline ends. Together with reference TRBV30 and TRBJ2-1, the CDR3 gives the full variable domain: SQTIHQWPATLVQPVGSPLSLECTVEGTSNPNLYWYRQAAGRGLQLLFYSVGIGQISSEVPQNLSASRPQDRQFILSSKKLLLSDSGFYLCAWSVGGSVGSYNEQFFGPGTRLTVL.